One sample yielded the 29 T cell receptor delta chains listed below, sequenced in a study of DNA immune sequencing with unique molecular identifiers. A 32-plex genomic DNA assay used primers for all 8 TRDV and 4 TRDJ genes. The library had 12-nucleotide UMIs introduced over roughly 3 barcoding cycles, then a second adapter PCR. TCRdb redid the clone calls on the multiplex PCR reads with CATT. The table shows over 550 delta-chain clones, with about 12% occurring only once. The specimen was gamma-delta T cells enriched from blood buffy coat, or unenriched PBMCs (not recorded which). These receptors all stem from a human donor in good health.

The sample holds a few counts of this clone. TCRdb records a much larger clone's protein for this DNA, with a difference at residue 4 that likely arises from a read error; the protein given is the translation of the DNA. The CDR3: CACNTVGAAYDKLIF. In DNA form, the CDR3 reads TGTGCCTGTAACACCGTGGGGGCAGCCTACGATAAACTCATCTTT. The chain links TRDV2 to TRDJ1; D perhaps matches TRDD3 (6 bases). This CDR3 contains 15 residues. Germline CDR1 reads GEAIGNYY; CDR2 reads EKD.

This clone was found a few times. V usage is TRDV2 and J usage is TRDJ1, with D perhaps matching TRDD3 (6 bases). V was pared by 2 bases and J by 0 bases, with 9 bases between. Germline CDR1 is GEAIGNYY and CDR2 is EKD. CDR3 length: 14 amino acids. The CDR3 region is CACDKLGYTDKLIF. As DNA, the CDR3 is TGTGCCTGTGACAAGCTGGGGTACACCGATAAACTCATCTTT.

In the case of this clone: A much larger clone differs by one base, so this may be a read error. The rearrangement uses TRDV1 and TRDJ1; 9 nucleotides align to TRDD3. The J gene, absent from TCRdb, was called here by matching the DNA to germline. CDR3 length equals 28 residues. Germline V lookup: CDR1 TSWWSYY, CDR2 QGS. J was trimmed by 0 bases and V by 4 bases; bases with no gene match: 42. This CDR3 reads CALGGLGTYLYVGPYWGTVRKYTDKLIF. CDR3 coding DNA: TGTGCTCTTGGGGGGCTCGGTACCTACCTCTACGTAGGGCCCTACTGGGGGACCGTCAGAAAGTACACCGATAAACTCATCTTT.

Here the CDR3 reads CACDTVKLGDTGTDKLIF. DNA for the CDR3: TGTGCCTGTGACACCGTAAAACTGGGGGATACTGGGACCGATAAACTCATCTTT. V is TRDV2 and J is TRDJ1, with 12 bases that match TRDD3. The CDR3 sequence is 18 residues long. Trimming at V came to 0 bases and at J to 2 bases, leaving 9 bases not matched to a gene. Germline V CDR1 and CDR2: GEAIGNYY, EKD.

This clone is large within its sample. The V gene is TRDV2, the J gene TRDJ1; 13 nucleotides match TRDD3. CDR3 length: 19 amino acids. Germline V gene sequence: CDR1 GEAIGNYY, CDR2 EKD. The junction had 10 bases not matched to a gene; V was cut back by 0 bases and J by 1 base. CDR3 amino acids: CACDTVPELGDTRTDKLIF. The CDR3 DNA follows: TGTGCCTGTGACACCGTCCCAGAACTGGGGGATACGCGCACCGATAAACTCATCTTT.

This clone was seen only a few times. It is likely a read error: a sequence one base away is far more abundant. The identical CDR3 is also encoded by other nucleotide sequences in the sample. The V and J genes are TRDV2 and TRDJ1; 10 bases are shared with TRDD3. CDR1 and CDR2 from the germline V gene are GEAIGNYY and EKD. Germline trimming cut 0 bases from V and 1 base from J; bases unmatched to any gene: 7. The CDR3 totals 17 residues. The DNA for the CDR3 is TGTGCCTGTGACACCGTCGGGGGATACGCCTCCACCGATAAACTCATCTTT. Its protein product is CACDTVGGYASTDKLIF.

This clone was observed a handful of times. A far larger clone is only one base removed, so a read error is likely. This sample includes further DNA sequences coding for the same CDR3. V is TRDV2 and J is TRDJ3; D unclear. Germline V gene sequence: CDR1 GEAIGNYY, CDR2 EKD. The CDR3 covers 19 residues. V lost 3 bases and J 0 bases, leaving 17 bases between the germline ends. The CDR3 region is CACDQIKEEPSWDTRQMFF. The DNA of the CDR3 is TGTGCCTGTGACCAAATCAAGGAGGAACCCTCCTGGGACACCCGACAGATGTTTTTC.

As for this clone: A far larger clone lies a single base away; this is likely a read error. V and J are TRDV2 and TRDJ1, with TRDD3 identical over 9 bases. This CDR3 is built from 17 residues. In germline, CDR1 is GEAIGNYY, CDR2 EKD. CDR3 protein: CACDTLGDGKYTDNLIF. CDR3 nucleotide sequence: TGTGCCTGTGACACTCTGGGGGATGGAAAGTACACCGATAATCTCATCTTT.

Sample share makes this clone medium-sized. CDR3 protein: CAPLGGVDSTAQLFF. CDR3 bases: TGTGCCCCGTTGGGGGGGGTCGATTCAACGGCACAACTCTTCTTT. The chain uses TRDV3 and TRDJ2, with a possible D match to TRDD3 (6 bases). The V end lost 5 bases, the J end lost 8 bases, and 24 bases lay between the germline ends. CDR3 length: 15 residues. Germline loops: CDR1 TVYSNPD, CDR2 GDNSRS (reference sequence).

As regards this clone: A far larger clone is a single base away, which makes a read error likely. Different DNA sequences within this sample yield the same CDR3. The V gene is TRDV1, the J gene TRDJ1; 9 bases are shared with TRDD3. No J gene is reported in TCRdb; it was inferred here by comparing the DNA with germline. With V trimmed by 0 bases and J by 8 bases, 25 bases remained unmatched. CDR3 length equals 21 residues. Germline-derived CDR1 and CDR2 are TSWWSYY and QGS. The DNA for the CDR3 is TGTGCTCTTGGGGAACTGCCTCTATTTCCCTTGGGGGATAAAAAAGTGGGGAAACTCATCTTT. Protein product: CALGELPLFPLGDKKVGKLIF.

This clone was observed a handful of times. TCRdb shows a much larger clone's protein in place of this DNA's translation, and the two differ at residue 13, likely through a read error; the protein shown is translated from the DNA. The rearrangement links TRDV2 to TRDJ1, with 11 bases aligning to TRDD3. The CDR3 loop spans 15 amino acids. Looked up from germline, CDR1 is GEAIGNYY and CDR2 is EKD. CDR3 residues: CACAQLGDRDDKPIF. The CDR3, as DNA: TGTGCCTGTGCCCAACTGGGGGATAGGGACGATAAACCCATCTTT.

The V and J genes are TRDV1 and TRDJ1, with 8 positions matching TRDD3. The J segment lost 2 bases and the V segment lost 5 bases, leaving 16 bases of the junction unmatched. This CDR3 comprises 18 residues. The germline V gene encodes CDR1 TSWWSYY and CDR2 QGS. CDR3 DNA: TGTGCTCTTGGGTCCAGACTACACTGGGGGCGGAGGACCGATAAACTCATCTTT. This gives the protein CALGSRLHWGRRTDKLIF.

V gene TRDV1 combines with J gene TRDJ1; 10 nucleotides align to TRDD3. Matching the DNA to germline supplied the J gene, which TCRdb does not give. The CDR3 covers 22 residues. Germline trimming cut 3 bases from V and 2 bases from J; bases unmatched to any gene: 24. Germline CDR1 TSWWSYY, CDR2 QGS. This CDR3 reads CALGDPRPLPGRGIRVTDKLIF. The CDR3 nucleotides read TGTGCTCTTGGGGACCCAAGACCCCTTCCAGGCAGGGGGATACGGGTTACCGATAAACTCATCTTT.

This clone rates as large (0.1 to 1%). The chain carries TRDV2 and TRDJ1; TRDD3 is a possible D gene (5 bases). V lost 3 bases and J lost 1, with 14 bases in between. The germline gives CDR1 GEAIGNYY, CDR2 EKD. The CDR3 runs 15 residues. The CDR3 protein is CACDPVIRRTDKLIF. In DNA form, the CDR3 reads TGTGCCTGTGACCCCGTAATACGGCGCACCGATAAACTCATCTTT.

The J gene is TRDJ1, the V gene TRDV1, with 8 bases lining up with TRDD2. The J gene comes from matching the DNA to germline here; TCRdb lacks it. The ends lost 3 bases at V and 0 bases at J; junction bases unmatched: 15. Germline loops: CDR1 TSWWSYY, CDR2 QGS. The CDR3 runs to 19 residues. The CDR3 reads CALGDCLPTGPLYTDKLIF. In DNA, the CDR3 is TGTGCTCTTGGGGATTGTCTTCCTACCGGACCATTATACACCGATAAACTCATCTTT.

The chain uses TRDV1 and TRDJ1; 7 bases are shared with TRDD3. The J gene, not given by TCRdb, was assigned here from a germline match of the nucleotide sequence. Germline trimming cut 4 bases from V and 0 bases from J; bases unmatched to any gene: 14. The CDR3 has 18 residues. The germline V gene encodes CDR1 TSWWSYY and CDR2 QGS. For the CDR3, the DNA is TGTGCTCTTGGGGGAACTACTGGGGAAGAACCGTACACCGATAAACTCATCTTT. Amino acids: CALGGTTGEEPYTDKLIF.

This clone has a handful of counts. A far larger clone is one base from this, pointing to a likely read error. This CDR3 reads CACDTGWGSSWDTQQMFF. CDR3 nucleotide sequence: TGTGCCTGTGACACCGGCTGGGGAAGCTCCTGGGACACCCAACAGATGTTTTTC. The chain carries TRDV2 and TRDJ3; D is perhaps TRDD3 (6 bases). The V gene's germline CDR1 is GEAIGNYY and CDR2 EKD. This CDR3 has 18 amino acids.

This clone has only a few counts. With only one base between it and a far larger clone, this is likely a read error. CDR3 sequence (DNA): TGTGCCTGTGAAATAGGCCTAAACTGGGGGTTACGGGCCGGGTGGAAACTCATCTTT. Amino acid sequence: CACEIGLNWGLRAGWKLIF. This rearrangement joins TRDV2 to TRDJ1; 8 nucleotides agree with TRDD3. Losses at the gene ends were 4 bases for V and 8 bases for J; bases not matched to a gene: 26. The CDR3 loop spans 19 amino acids. Germline lookup yields CDR1 GEAIGNYY and CDR2 EKD.

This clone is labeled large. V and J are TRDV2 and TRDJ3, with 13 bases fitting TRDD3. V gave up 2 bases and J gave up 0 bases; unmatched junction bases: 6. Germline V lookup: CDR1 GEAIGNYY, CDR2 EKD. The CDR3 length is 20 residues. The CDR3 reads CACDKVLGDTRSWDTRQMFF. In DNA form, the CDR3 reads TGTGCCTGTGACAAAGTACTGGGGGATACGCGCTCCTGGGACACCCGACAGATGTTTTTC.

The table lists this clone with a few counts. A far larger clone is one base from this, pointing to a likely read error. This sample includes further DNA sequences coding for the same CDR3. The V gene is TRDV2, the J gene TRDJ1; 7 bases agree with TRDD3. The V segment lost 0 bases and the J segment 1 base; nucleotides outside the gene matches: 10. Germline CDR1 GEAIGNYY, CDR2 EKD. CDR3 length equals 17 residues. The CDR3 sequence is CACDTVGGYASTDKLIF. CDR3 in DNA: TGTGCCTGTGACACCGTTGGAGGATACGCCTCCACCGATAAACTCATCTTT.

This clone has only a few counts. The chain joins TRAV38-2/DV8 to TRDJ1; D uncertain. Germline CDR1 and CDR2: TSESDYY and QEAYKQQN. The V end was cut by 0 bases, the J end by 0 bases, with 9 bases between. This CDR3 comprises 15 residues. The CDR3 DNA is TGTGCTTATAGGAGCGCGGGGTCCTACACCGATAAACTCATCTTT. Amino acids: CAYRSAGSYTDKLIF.

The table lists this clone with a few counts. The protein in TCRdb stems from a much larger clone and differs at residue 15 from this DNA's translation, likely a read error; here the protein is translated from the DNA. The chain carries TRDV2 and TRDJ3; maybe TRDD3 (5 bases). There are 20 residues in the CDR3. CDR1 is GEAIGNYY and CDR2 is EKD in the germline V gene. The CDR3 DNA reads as TGTGCCTGTGACACCTTGGGGACCACGAACGGCTCCTGGGACAACCGACAGATGTTTTTC. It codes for CACDTLGTTNGSWDNRQMFF.

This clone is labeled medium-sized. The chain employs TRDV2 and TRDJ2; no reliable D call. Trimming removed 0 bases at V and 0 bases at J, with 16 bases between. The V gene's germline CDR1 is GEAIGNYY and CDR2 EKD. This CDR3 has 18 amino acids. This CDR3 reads CACDTLLREGTLTAQLFF. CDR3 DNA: TGTGCCTGTGACACCCTTCTAAGAGAGGGAACTTTGACAGCACAACTCTTCTTT.

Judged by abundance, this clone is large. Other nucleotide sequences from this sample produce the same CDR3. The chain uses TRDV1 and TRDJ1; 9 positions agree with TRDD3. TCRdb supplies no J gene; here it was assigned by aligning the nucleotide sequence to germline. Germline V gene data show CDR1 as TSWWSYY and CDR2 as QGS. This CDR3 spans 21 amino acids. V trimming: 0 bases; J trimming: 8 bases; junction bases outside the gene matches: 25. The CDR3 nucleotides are TGTGCTCTTGGGGAACTGCCCCTATTTCCCTTGGGGGATAAAAAAGTGGGGAAACTCATCTTT. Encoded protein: CALGELPLFPLGDKKVGKLIF.

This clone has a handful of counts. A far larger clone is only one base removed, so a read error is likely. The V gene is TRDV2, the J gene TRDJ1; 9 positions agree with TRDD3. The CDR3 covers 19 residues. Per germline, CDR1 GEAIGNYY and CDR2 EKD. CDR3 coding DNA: TGTGCCAGTGACACCTTGTCTTTACTGGGGGAAGAGTACACCGATAAACTCATCTTT. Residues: CASDTLSLLGEEYTDKLIF.

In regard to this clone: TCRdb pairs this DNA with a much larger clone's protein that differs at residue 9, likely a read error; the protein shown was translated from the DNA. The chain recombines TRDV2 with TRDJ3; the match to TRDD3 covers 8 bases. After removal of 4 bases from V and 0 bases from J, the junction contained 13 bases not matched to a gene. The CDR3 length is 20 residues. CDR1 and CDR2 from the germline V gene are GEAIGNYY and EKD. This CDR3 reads CACEPYWGLIGSWDTRQMFF. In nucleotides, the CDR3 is TGTGCCTGTGAACCGTACTGGGGGTTAATAGGCTCCTGGGACACCCGACAGATGTTTTTC.

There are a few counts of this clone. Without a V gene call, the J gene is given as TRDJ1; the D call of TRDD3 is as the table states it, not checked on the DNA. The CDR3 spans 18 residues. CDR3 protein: CALAQVPFLGDCTDKLIF. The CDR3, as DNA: TGTGCTCTTGCACAAGTCCCATTTCTGGGGGATTGTACCGATAAACTCATCTTT.

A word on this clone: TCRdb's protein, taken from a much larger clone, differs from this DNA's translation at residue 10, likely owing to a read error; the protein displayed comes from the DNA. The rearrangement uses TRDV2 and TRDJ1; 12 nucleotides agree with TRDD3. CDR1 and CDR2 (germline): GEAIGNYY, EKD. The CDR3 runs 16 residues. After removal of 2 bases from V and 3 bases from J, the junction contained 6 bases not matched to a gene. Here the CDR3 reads CACDKLGDTLADKLIF. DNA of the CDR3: TGTGCCTGTGACAAGCTGGGGGATACGCTGGCCGATAAACTCATCTTT.

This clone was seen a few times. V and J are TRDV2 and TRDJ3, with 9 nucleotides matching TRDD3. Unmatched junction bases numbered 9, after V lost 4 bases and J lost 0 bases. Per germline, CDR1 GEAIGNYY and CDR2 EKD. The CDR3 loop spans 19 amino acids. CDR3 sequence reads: CACDDTGGRSSWDTRQMFF. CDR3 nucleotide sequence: TGTGCCTGTGATGATACTGGGGGACGTAGCTCCTGGGACACCCGACAGATGTTTTTC.